This T cell receptor beta chain was retrieved from a study of chemoradiotherapy in HPV16-positive cancers. Measured with immunoSEQ multiplex PCR; TCRdb has only the in-frame clones, and not every one. Of tens of thousands of clones listed, 87% are singletons. Germline CDR1 is KGHSH and CDR2 is LQKENI. V lost 8 bases and J lost 7; bases outside the gene matches: 12. The length of the CDR3 is 15 residues. The sample here was blood, taken from a patient who underwent chemoradiotherapy. This sequence originates from a human donor with HPV-associated anogenital cancer. The V and J genes are TRBV18 and TRBJ2-1, with TRBD1 matching 9 bases. The CDR3: CASLRGTGYANEQFF. CDR3 DNA: TGTGCCAGCCTACGGGGGACAGGGTATGCGAATGAGCAGTTCTTC. The full variable domain, in which reference TRBV18 and TRBJ2-1 provide the parts outside the CDR3, is NAGVMQNPRHLVRRRGQEARLRCSPMKGHSHVYWYRQLPEEGLKFMVYLQKENIIDESGMPKERFSAEFPKEGPSILRIQQVVRGDSAAYFCASLRGTGYANEQFFGPGTRLTVL.